This T cell receptor beta chain was recovered during a study of cytomegalovirus exposure and HLA in healthy donors. Points from the study as a whole: Researchers reportedly found TCR beta sequences accurately predicted most subjects' HLA-A and HLA-B alleles. It was approximately 150 TCR beta chains that were listed as cytomegalovirus-associated. Earlier analysis found most TCR beta V segments productive about 90% or about 30% of the time.

Points on this clone: What it recognizes is unknown.

Per germline, CDR1 SEHNR and CDR2 FQNEAQ (reference sequence). The CDR3 covers 14 residues. V gave up 4 bases and J gave up 3 bases, with 11 bases separating them. Both 60 Vbeta primers and 13 Jbeta primers went into the PCR. Clones were sequenced by immunoSEQ multiplex PCR, and TCRdb holds only the in-frame ones, with some missing. In the table there are 60,000 to 65,000 clones, approximately 71% of which are singletons. Sequencing used PBMCs. The receptor comes from a man between 45 and 60 years old in good health and CMV-seropositive. V and J are TRBV7-9 and TRBJ2-3; TRBD1 might be the D (7 bases). The CDR3 nucleotides are TGTGCCAGCAGCTCCAGGGGGAGGACAGATACGCAGTATTTT. It specifies CASSSRGRTDTQYF.